This passage covers 13 T cell receptor beta chains from one sample sequenced in a study of CXCR3-negative and CXCR3-positive naive CD8 T cells. 5' RACE that incorporated UMI labels was used to prepare the TRB cDNA libraries. Using the 5' RACE reads, TCRdb records one entry per CDR3 protein without DNA. The table for this sample gives tens of thousands of distinct CDR3 sequences. Specimen: memory CD8+ T cells from blood. These receptors all come from a human donor in good health. Some clones in this sample may be carry-over from other donors' samples.

The chain has TRBV4-3 and TRBJ2-7; TCRdb proposes TRBD1, but this gene call is untestable without DNA. The germline V gene encodes CDR1 LGHNA and CDR2 YSLEER. There are 13 residues in the CDR3. The CDR3 is CASSQDRAYEQYF.

The chain links TRBV29-1 to TRBJ2-7; the D call of TRBD2 rests on TCRdb alone, since no DNA is present to check it. CDR1 and CDR2 from the germline V gene are SQVTM and ANQGSEA. The CDR3 runs to 14 residues. The CDR3 loop is CSVVPSGVPYEQYF.

V and J are TRBV29-1 and TRBJ2-5; TCRdb returns TRBD1, unconfirmable since there is no DNA. CDR1 is SQVTM and CDR2 is ANQGSEA in the germline V gene. This CDR3 is built from 13 residues. The chain's CDR3 is CSGRLAGDETQYF.

The chain employs TRBV5-1 and TRBJ2-5; no DNA is available, so the TRBD1 call from TCRdb remains unchecked. CDR3 length: 13 amino acids. Per the germline V gene, CDR1 is SGHRS and CDR2 is YFSETQ. CDR3 in amino acids: CASSLGQLETQYF.

V and J are TRBV29-1 and TRBJ2-3; there is no DNA to check the TCRdb D call of TRBD2. Germline V gene data show CDR1 as SQVTM and CDR2 as ANQGSEA. The CDR3 length is 17 residues. CDR3 sequence reads: CSVEEGPAGRGTDTQYF.

V usage is TRBV28 and J usage is TRBJ1-1; no DNA is available, so the TRBD1 call from TCRdb remains unchecked. Germline-derived CDR1 and CDR2 are MDHEN and SYDVKM. The CDR3 spans 14 residues. This CDR3 reads CASSLGTGRTEAFF.

V and J are TRBV27 and TRBJ2-2; TCRdb selects TRBD1, and the lack of DNA leaves this call unchecked. The V gene's germline CDR1 is MNHEY and CDR2 SMNVEV (reference sequence). This CDR3 spans 17 amino acids. This CDR3 is CASTYLGWGRDTGELFF.

V usage is TRBV2 and J usage is TRBJ2-5; there is no DNA to check the TCRdb D call of TRBD1. The CDR3 has 14 amino acids. Germline CDR1 and CDR2: SNHLY and FYNNEI. This CDR3 reads CASSYGQGQETQYF.

This sequence joins TRBV27 and TRBJ2-2. CDR1 is MNHEY and CDR2 is SMNVEV in the germline V gene (reference sequence). The CDR3 is 11 residues long. The CDR3 sequence: CASKWGGELFF.

The chain combines TRBV7-8 with TRBJ2-7; TCRdb designates TRBD1, a call that cannot be tested without DNA. Germline-derived CDR1 and CDR2 are SGHVS and FQNEAQ. This CDR3 has 13 amino acids. CDR3 loop: CASSPGGTYEQYF. Full variable domain (outside the CDR3, taken from reference TRBV7-8 and TRBJ2-7): GAGVSQSPRYKVAKRGQDVALRCDPISGHVSLFWYQQALGQGPEFLTYFQNEAQLDKSGLPSDRFFAERPEGSVSTLKIQRTQQEDSAVYLCASSPGGTYEQYFGPGTRLTVT.

The chain combines TRBV29-1 with TRBJ2-1; no DNA is available, so the TRBD1 call from TCRdb remains unchecked. Germline-derived CDR1 and CDR2 are SQVTM and ANQGSEA. The CDR3 runs 12 residues. The CDR3 sequence: CSVEPQGNEQFF.

The rearrangement joins TRBV29-1 to TRBJ2-1; absent DNA, TCRdb's TRBD1 call cannot be checked. Germline loops: CDR1 SQVTM, CDR2 ANQGSEA. There are 13 residues in the CDR3. The CDR3 protein is CSVVRGENNEQFF.

The V gene is TRBV29-1, the J gene TRBJ2-1; TCRdb's D call, TRBD1, is unchecked because there is no DNA. The CDR3 spans 13 residues. Germline-derived CDR1 and CDR2 are SQVTM and ANQGSEA. CDR3 residues: CSVSSGGWNEQFF.